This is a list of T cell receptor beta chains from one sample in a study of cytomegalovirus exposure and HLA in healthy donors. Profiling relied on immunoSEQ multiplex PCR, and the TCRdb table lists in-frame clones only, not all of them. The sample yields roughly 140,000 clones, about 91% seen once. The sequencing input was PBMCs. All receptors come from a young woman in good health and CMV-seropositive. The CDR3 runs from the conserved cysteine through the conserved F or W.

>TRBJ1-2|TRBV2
CASSETGAVDGYTF
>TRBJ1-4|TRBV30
CAWSVTGGIEKLFF
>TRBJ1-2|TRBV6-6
CASSSDSYGYTF
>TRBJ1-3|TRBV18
CASSPIRQGRGNTIYF
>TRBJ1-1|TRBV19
CASSTGTVYMNTEAFF
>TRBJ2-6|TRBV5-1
CASSLDGRGGGANVLTF
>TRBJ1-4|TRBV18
CASSPPTGMGVREKLFF
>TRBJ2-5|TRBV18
CASSPSRETQYF
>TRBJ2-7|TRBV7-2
CASSLLPTDLYEQYF
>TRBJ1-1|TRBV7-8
CASSLAGSQIEAFF
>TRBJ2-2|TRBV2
CATRGGLPNTGELFF
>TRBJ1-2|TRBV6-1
CASSLHQRGGYGYTF
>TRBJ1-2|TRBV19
CASSMETDYGYTF
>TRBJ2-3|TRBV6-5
CASTAPGADTQYF
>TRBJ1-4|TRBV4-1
CASSQVGHRRLDEKLFF
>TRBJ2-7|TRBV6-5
CATRTGTYYEQYF
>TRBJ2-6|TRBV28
CASRGQGSGANVLTF
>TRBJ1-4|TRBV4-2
CASSQGEGNEKLFF
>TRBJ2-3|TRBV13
CASSPPALTDTQYF
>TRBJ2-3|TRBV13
CASSLGPGTSTDTQYF
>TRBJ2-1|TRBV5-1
CASSLGANNEQFF
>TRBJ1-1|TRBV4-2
CASSQEGGRNGPPGGTEAFF